The T cell receptor (beta chain) under discussion was sequenced for a study of cytomegalovirus exposure and HLA in healthy donors. The overall study: Approximately 190 million T cells yielded 117 million unique TCR beta sequences in earlier analysis. A preliminary data release comprised around 90 million unique TCRs obtained from HLA-typed donors.

Of note for this clone: The antigen remains unidentified.

The PCR used 60 Vbeta and 13 Jbeta primers. Profiling relied on immunoSEQ multiplex PCR, and the TCRdb table lists in-frame clones only, not all of them. The sample consists of roughly 150,000 clones, almost 80% of them appearing once. Whole-study results and caveats: In a later analysis, across HLA loci, associated TCR counts were highest for DRB1, lowest for HLA-C. The study had only CMV serostatus as immune exposure information.

The germline gives CDR1 SNHLY, CDR2 FYNNEI. Losses at the gene ends were 4 bases for V and 7 bases for J; bases not matched to a gene: 7. The CDR3 covers 14 residues. The sequencing sample was made of PBMCs. The receptor was derived from a man aged 25-45 years in good health and CMV-seronegative. The rearrangement joins TRBV2 to TRBJ1-5, with TRBD1 matching 7 bases. The CDR3 loop reads CASSGQGGGQPQHF. CDR3 bases: TGTGCCAGCAGTGGACAGGGAGGAGGGCAGCCCCAGCATTTT.